Each of the 18 T cell receptor beta chains below was sequenced from the same sample in a study of shared clonotypes between healthy human individuals. Data came from immunoSEQ multiplex PCR; TCRdb stores just in-frame clones and leaves some out. The sample holds hundreds of thousands of clones, around 81% seen once. The sample was PBMCs. The receptors originated from a woman aged 35 to 49 in good health. Some clones in this sample may be carry-over from other donors' samples.

The V call is TRBV5-1, the J call TRBJ2-5; D not resolved. The V gene lost 0 bases and the J gene lost 1 base, with 7 bases spanning the gap. The germline V gene encodes CDR1 SGHRS and CDR2 YFSETQ. This CDR3 is 14 amino acids long. The CDR3, as DNA: TGCGCCAGCAGCTTGGGTTCGTTCCAAGAGACCCAGTACTTC. It codes for CASSLGSFQETQYF.

J is TRBJ2-1 and V is TRBV6-1, with a tentative D call TRBD2 (5 bases). CDR1 is MNHNS and CDR2 is SASEGT in the germline V gene. Trimming cost V 9 bases and J 4 bases, with 13 bases left between them. There are 13 residues in the CDR3. This chain's CDR3 is CASRELGYNEQFF. CDR3 coding DNA: TGTGCCAGTAGGGAGTTGGGGTACAATGAGCAGTTCTTC.

The chain combines TRBV28 with TRBJ2-6; maybe TRBD2 (5 bases). Germline CDR1 and CDR2: MDHEN and SYDVKM. Trimming took 6 bases from V and 2 from J, leaving 14 bases between them. The CDR3 spans 16 residues. CDR3 protein: CASSPYGSAGANVLTF. The CDR3 DNA reads TGTGCCAGCAGCCCCTATGGGAGTGCTGGGGCCAACGTCCTGACTTTC.

The chain recombines TRBV28 with TRBJ2-1, with D perhaps assigned TRBD1 or TRBD2 (5 bases each). V was cut by 3 bases and J by 12 bases, with 30 bases left in between. Germline lookup yields CDR1 MDHEN and CDR2 SYDVKM. The CDR3 length is 18 residues. CDR3 region: CASSFREPDLTRVWWQFF. For the CDR3, the DNA is TGTGCCAGCAGTTTCAGGGAGCCCGATCTAACCAGGGTGTGGTGGCAGTTCTTC.

This clone has more than one count but fewer than ten. The chain is built from TRBV30 and TRBJ1-2; D unclear. There are 14 residues in the CDR3. Between the trimmed V and J ends, which lost 8 bases and 4 bases, there was a span of 20 bases. Germline lookup yields CDR1 GTSNPN and CDR2 SVGIG (reference sequence). CDR3 in amino acids: CAARKGPSGYGYTF. The CDR3 nucleotides read TGTGCCGCGCGCAAGGGTCCCTCGGGCTATGGCTACACCTTC.

CDR3 residues: CASSGLAGVGEQYF. The DNA of the CDR3 is TGTGCCAGCAGCGGACTAGCGGGAGTTGGTGAGCAGTACTTC. V and J are TRBV7-2 and TRBJ2-7, with 13 bases matching TRBD2. In germline, CDR1 is SGHTA, CDR2 FQGNSA. This CDR3 region has 14 residues. The trim removed 5 bases at V and 7 bases at J, leaving 5 bases unmatched. The full variable domain, in which reference TRBV7-2 and TRBJ2-7 provide the parts outside the CDR3, is GAGVSQSPSNKVTEKGKDVELRCDPISGHTALYWYRQSLGQGLEFLIYFQGNSAPDKSGLPSDRFSAERTGGSVSTLTIQRTQQEDSAVYLCASSGLAGVGEQYFGPGTRLTVT.

The chain employs TRBV7-9 and TRBJ2-7, with 9 bases identical to TRBD2. The CDR3 runs to 14 residues. V lost 6 bases, J lost 0 bases, and 3 bases stayed unmatched. The V gene's germline CDR1 is SEHNR and CDR2 FQNEAQ (reference sequence). The CDR3 loop is CASSFSGSSYEQYF. CDR3 nucleotides: TGTGCCAGCAGTTTTAGCGGGAGCTCCTACGAGCAGTACTTC.

A word on this clone: At the DNA level, this CDR3 is encoded by other sequences in the same sample as well. The chain carries TRBV27 and TRBJ2-1; 7 positions agree with TRBD1. The germline V gene encodes CDR1 MNHEY and CDR2 SMNVEV (reference sequence). The V gene end was trimmed by 5 bases and the J gene end by 4 bases; junction bases not matched to a gene: 2. CDR3 length: 13 residues. The CDR3 DNA reads TGTGCCAGCAGTCGACAGGGATACAATGAGCAGTTCTTC. It is translated as CASSRQGYNEQFF.

With regard to this clone: The same CDR3 is also encoded by other DNA sequences in this sample. J is TRBJ2-2 and V is TRBV7-3; 8 nucleotides match TRBD2. The germline V gene has CDR1 SGHTA and CDR2 FQGTGA. Unmatched junction bases numbered 2, after V lost 5 bases and J lost 6 bases. This CDR3 contains 13 residues. This CDR3 reads CASSLGLAGELFF. The CDR3, as DNA: TGTGCCAGCAGCCTGGGACTAGCCGGGGAGCTGTTTTTT.

The genes are TRBV19 and TRBJ1-4; 7 nucleotides match TRBD1. CDR1 and CDR2 (germline): LNHDA, SQIVND (reference sequence). This CDR3 comprises 17 residues. Trimming removed 4 bases from V and 5 bases from J; junction bases left unmatched: 13. The CDR3 bases are TGTGCCAGTAGTACCCGCTCCTCAGGGGACAGCAATGAAAAACTGTTTTTT. Translation: CASSTRSSGDSNEKLFF.

CDR3 coding DNA: TGTGCCAGCCGGGGGTCCGTGCGGAGCCCTAATTCCTACGAGCAGTACTTC. Translated, it gives CASRGSVRSPNSYEQYF. The chain joins TRBV28 to TRBJ2-7; D possibly corresponds to TRBD2 (6 bases). This CDR3 spans 17 amino acids. Germline CDR1 and CDR2: MDHEN and SYDVKM. Trimming took 8 bases from V and 1 from J, leaving 24 bases between them.

The V and J genes are TRBV5-1 and TRBJ2-7, with 12 bases fitting TRBD1. The CDR3 runs to 15 residues. V shed 2 bases, J shed 5 bases, and the junction held 5 bases outside the gene matches. CDR1 is SGHRS and CDR2 is YFSETQ in the germline V gene. CDR3 DNA sequence: TGCGCCAGCAGCTTTGGGACAGGGGGCTTGAACGAGCAGTACTTC. It codes for CASSFGTGGLNEQYF.

The chain joins TRBV11-1 to TRBJ2-6, with D unresolved. The germline V and J ends were trimmed by 5 bases and 5 bases, with 16 bases remaining between them. The germline CDR1 and CDR2 sequences are SGHAT and FQDESV (reference sequence). The length of the CDR3 is 16 residues. The CDR3 DNA reads TGTGCCAGCAGCCTCGGACGGGCTGGAAGGGCCAACGTCCTGACTTTC. This sequence encodes CASSLGRAGRANVLTF.

This rearrangement joins TRBV29-1 to TRBJ2-1; tentatively, D is TRBD1 (5 bases). In germline, CDR1 is SQVTM, CDR2 ANQGSEA. This CDR3 has 11 amino acids. The V gene lost 5 bases and the J gene lost 4 bases, with 6 bases spanning the gap. The CDR3 DNA sequence: TGCAGCGTTACAGGATACAATGAGCAGTTCTTC. It specifies CSVTGYNEQFF.

This clone is categorized as medium-sized. For the CDR3, the DNA is TGTGCCAGCGGAGCAGGGACAGGGGCAGATACGCAGTATTTT. It encodes CASGAGTGADTQYF. V and J are TRBV6-4 and TRBJ2-3; 10 positions agree with TRBD1. V lost 8 bases to trimming and J lost 4 bases; unmatched junction nucleotides: 6. Germline CDR1 MRHNA, CDR2 SNTAGT. The CDR3 totals 14 residues.

This clone was detected once. The rearrangement links TRBV7-2 to TRBJ2-3; maybe TRBD1 (6 bases). The CDR3 is 14 residues long. Germline CDR1 and CDR2: SGHTA and FQGNSA. With 5 bases removed from V and 5 bases from J, the gap between germline ends came to 14 bases. CDR3 region: CASSPGTPKDTQYF. The CDR3 region has the DNA TGTGCCAGCAGCCCCGGGACACCTAAAGATACGCAGTATTTT.

The V gene is TRBV28, the J gene TRBJ2-3; tentatively, D is TRBD2 (5 bases). V was clipped by 5 bases and J by 6 bases, with 12 bases between them. Looked up from germline, CDR1 is MDHEN and CDR2 is SYDVKM. The length of the CDR3 is 13 residues. The CDR3 loop is CASSPSVADTQYF. CDR3 DNA sequence: TGTGCCAGCAGTCCGAGTGTAGCGGATACGCAGTATTTT.

Comment on this clone: A single base separates this from a much larger clone, so it may be a read error. The chain is built from TRBV19 and TRBJ1-5; D is possibly TRBD1 (5 bases). The CDR3 loop spans 13 amino acids. Germline V gene sequence: CDR1 LNHDA, CDR2 SQIVND (reference sequence). Trimming took 5 bases from V and 3 from J, leaving 8 bases between them. The CDR3 region has the DNA TGTGCCAGTAGTGAACAGGTCAATCAGCCCCAGCATTTT. Translated, it gives CASSEQVNQPQHF. The variable domain in full, with the rest retrieved from reference TRBV19 and TRBJ1-5, is DGGITQSPKYLFRKEGQNVTLSCEQNLNHDAMYWYRQDPGQGLRLIYYSQIVNDFQKGDIAEGYSVSREKKESFPLTVTSAQKNPTAFYLCASSEQVNQPQHFGDGTRLSIL.